This T cell receptor (beta chain) was sequenced in a study of molecular identifiers for immune sequencing clone quantification. Study-level points and caveats: Whereas clones above 20 RNA copies held under 1% of naive-cell molecules, they held over 98% of effector molecules.

Bulk libraries came from a prior protocol with listed TCR primers. Via MiXCR, TCRdb re-called the PCR reads, giving one row per CDR3 protein. The sample shows about half a million distinct CDR3 sequences, 20% to 25% of them seen only once. As concerns this clonotype: As yet, its antigen is unknown. One base away lies a much larger clone, so this may be a sequencing read error.

Sorted cells numbering roughly 19,000 to 1,000,000, with 10%, 30% or 50% RNA, yielded the naive CD8 libraries. Based on a CD8+CD4-CCR7+CD45RA+ profile, naive CD8 T cells were sorted. The CDR3 consists of 13 residues. Trimming removed 0 bases at V and 7 bases at J, with 7 bases between. Germline CDR1 reads MGHRA; CDR2 reads YSYEKL. The material sequenced was naive CD8+ T cells from blood, with Jurkat cell RNA spiked in. Subset defined: FACS-sorted CD8+CD4-CCR7+CD45RA+ naive T cells. This sequence originates from a human donor in good health. Some libraries in this study had Jurkat cell RNA spiked in. The chain combines TRBV4-1 with TRBJ1-5, with D possibly being TRBD1 (5 bases). For the CDR3, the DNA is TGCGCCAGCAGCCAAGATTGGGGGCAGCCCCAGCATTTT. Its translation is CASSQDWGQPQHF.